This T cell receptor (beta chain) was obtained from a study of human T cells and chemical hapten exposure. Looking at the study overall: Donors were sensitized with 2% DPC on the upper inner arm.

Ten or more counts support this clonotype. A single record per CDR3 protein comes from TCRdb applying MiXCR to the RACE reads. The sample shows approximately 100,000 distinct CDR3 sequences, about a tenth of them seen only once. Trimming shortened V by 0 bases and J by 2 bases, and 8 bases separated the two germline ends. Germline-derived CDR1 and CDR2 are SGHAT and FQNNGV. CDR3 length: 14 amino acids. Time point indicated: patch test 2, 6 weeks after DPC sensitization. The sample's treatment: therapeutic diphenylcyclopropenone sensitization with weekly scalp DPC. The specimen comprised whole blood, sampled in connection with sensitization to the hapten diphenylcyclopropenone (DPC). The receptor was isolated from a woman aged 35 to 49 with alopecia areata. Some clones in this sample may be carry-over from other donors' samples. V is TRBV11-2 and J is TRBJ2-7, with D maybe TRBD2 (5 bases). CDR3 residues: CASSLDLGAYEQYF. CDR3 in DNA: TGTGCCAGCAGCTTAGATCTGGGAGCCTACGAGCAGTACTTC. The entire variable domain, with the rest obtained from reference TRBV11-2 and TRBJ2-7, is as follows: EAGVAQSPRYKIIEKRQSVAFWCNPISGHATLYWYQQILGQGPKLLIQFQNNGVVDDSQLPKDRFSAERLKGVDSTLKIQPAKLEDSAVYLCASSLDLGAYEQYFGPGTRLTVT.